Sequencing of this T cell receptor (beta chain) was carried out in a study of shared clonotypes between healthy human individuals. Study-level information: Three CD4 naive, three CD4 memory, two CD8 naive and one CD8 memory plate were used per donor.

Assay used: immunoSEQ multiplex PCR; TCRdb lists only in-frame clones, some missing. In the table there are about 1.5 million clones, under 99% of which are singletons. General study results and limits: It was the non-shared clonotypes that had lower generation probabilities than clonotypes shared by all four donors. Of the naive CD4 clonotypes, around 4.9% were shared across several donors. Even with large depth, rarefaction showed that sorted-subset sequencing was incomplete.

Note on this clone: What it binds is unknown.

Source material: naive CD4+ T cells sorted from blood. Subset described: CD45RA+ positively selected. The clonotype was recovered from a man aged 30 to 39 in good health.

In nucleotides, the CDR3 is TGTGCCAGCAGTTTACGGAGGGCCGGGGGGGAGACCCAGTACTTC. Encoded protein: CASSLRRAGGETQYF. The V call is TRBV6-5, the J call TRBJ2-5; 7 nucleotides line up with TRBD2. Trimming removed 4 bases from V and 5 bases from J; junction bases left unmatched: 10. The CDR3 is made up of 15 amino acids. Germline CDR1 is MNHEY and CDR2 is SVGAGI.